These 25 T cell receptor beta chains share one sample of origin, sequenced in a study of T cell changes during pregnancy in multiple sclerosis. Libraries were prepared by immunoSEQ multiplex PCR; TCRdb keeps only in-frame clonotypes and omits some of them. The sample yields some 97,000 clones, around 90% seen once. This material consisted of peripheral blood, taken in the second trimester of pregnancy. Receptor source: a female donor with multiple sclerosis, enrolled in a pregnancy study.

The V gene is TRBV9, the J gene TRBJ1-6; D is unclear. The CDR3 length is 15 residues. The V end lost 3 bases, the J end lost 7 bases, and 14 bases lay between the germline ends. CDR1 and CDR2 (germline): SGDLS, YYNGEE. CDR3: CASSATGSRNSPLHF. The CDR3 DNA sequence: TGTGCCAGCAGCGCCACCGGGTCAAGGAATTCACCCCTCCACTTT.

The V and J genes are TRBV11-2 and TRBJ1-1; a weak D match, TRBD1 (5 bases). V lost 1 base, J lost 5 bases, and 8 bases lay in between. This CDR3 has 13 amino acids. CDR1 and CDR2 (germline): SGHAT, FQNNGV. The CDR3 nucleotides are TGTGCCAGCAGCTTAGGCAGGGCGACTGAAGCTTTCTTT. Translation gives CASSLGRATEAFF.

This clone was picked up one time. J is TRBJ2-1 and V is TRBV5-1; TRBD1 aligns across 8 bases. This CDR3 region has 16 residues. Trimming at V came to 3 bases and at J to 2 bases, leaving 7 bases not matched to a gene. CDR1 and CDR2 (germline): SGHRS, YFSETQ. The CDR3 reads CASSYTEGQAYNEQFF. CDR3 in DNA: TGCGCCAGCAGCTACACGGAGGGACAGGCCTACAATGAGCAGTTCTTC.

This clone was seen only once. V gene TRBV19 combines with J gene TRBJ2-7, with 10 bases identical to TRBD1. With V trimmed by 8 bases and J by 5 bases, 3 bases remained unmatched. Per the germline V gene, CDR1 is LNHDA and CDR2 is SQIVND (reference sequence). CDR3 length: 12 amino acids. As DNA, the CDR3 is TGTGCCAGTTCGACAGGGGGCAACGAGCAGTACTTC. Translating gives CASSTGGNEQYF.

This clone was observed a single time. The chain uses TRBV18 and TRBJ2-1, with a weak D call TRBD1 (5 bases). The V gene's germline CDR1 is KGHSH and CDR2 LQKENI. Between the trimmed V and J ends, which lost 6 bases and 6 bases, there was a span of 21 bases. The CDR3 contains 16 residues. The CDR3 protein is CASSPVGQGVSNEQFF. The CDR3 DNA sequence: TGTGCCAGCTCCCCAGTAGGCCAGGGTGTCAGCAATGAGCAGTTCTTC.

The chain is built from TRBV9 and TRBJ1-3; D not certain. The CDR3 extends over 13 amino acids. Germline assignment: CDR1 SGDLS and CDR2 YYNGEE. V was shortened by 6 bases and J by 0 bases, with 7 bases between the two germline ends. CDR3 amino acids: CASKRSSGNTIYF. The CDR3 region has the DNA TGTGCCAGCAAGCGGAGCTCTGGAAACACCATATATTTT.

The V and J genes are TRBV19 and TRBJ1-4; tentatively, D is TRBD1 (5 bases). The V end lost 10 bases, the J end lost 0 bases, and 18 bases lay between the germline ends. Germline V gives CDR1 LNHDA, CDR2 SQIVND (reference sequence). This CDR3 spans 16 amino acids. CDR3 in amino acids: CATRSAQGATNEKLFF. In DNA, the CDR3 is TGTGCCACCCGGTCGGCGCAGGGTGCAACTAATGAAAAACTGTTTTTT.

V is TRBV29-1 and J is TRBJ2-7; D possibly corresponds to TRBD1 (5 bases). The CDR3 sequence is 11 residues long. From germline, CDR1 is SQVTM and CDR2 ANQGSEA. Deletions cut 4 bases from V and 5 bases from J, with 9 bases between. The CDR3, as DNA: TGCAGCGTTGGCAGGGCGCACGAGCAGTACTTC. Protein: CSVGRAHEQYF.

With regard to this clone: At the DNA level, this CDR3 is encoded by other sequences in the same sample as well. The V and J genes are TRBV5-1 and TRBJ2-3; 9 bases agree with TRBD2. This CDR3 spans 15 amino acids. CDR1 is SGHRS and CDR2 is YFSETQ in the germline V gene. V shed 3 bases, J shed 2 bases, and the junction held 4 bases outside the gene matches. CDR3 sequence: CASSSGLADTDTQYF. The CDR3 nucleotides read TGCGCCAGCAGCTCGGGACTAGCAGACACAGATACGCAGTATTTT. Variable domain in full (rest from reference TRBV5-1 and TRBJ2-3): KAGVTQTPRYLIKTRGQQVTLSCSPISGHRSVSWYQQTPGQGLQFLFEYFSETQRNKGNFPGRFSGRQFSNSRSEMNVSTLELGDSALYLCASSSGLADTDTQYFGPGTRLTVL.

In nucleotides, the CDR3 is TGTGCCAGCAGCTTCCGGGACAGGGTGTCGGCTTTCTTT. Translation: CASSFRDRVSAFF. The V gene is TRBV7-2, the J gene TRBJ1-1; 9 bases line up with TRBD1. Trimming took 3 bases from V and 11 from J; bases not matched to a gene: 7. This CDR3 comprises 13 residues. Germline V gene lookup returns CDR1 SGHTA and CDR2 FQGNSA.

The chain carries TRBV19 and TRBJ1-1; D not resolved. This CDR3 comprises 16 residues. V was shortened by 5 bases and J by 3 bases, with 19 bases between the two germline ends. CDR1 LNHDA and CDR2 SQIVND come from the germline V gene (reference sequence). The CDR3 DNA follows: TGTGCCAGTAGTCAGTCGCCCAAACGGGTTGACACTGAAGCTTTCTTT. Residues: CASSQSPKRVDTEAFF.

The V and J genes are TRBV2 and TRBJ2-5; 7 positions match TRBD2. This CDR3 is built from 14 residues. CDR1 is SNHLY and CDR2 is FYNNEI in the germline V gene. The V segment lost 7 bases and the J segment 7 bases; nucleotides outside the gene matches: 12. The CDR3: CASTVREALGTQYF. The CDR3 DNA is TGTGCCAGCACCGTACGGGAGGCCCTGGGGACCCAGTACTTC.

The chain has TRBV6-1 and TRBJ2-6; possibly TRBD1 for D (6 bases). This CDR3 has 16 residues. Trimming removed 4 bases from V and 1 base from J, with 11 bases in between. Germline V gene data show CDR1 as MNHNS and CDR2 as SASEGT. The chain's CDR3 is CASSGTVNSGANVLTF. As DNA, the CDR3 is TGTGCCAGCAGTGGGACAGTTAATTCTGGGGCCAACGTCCTGACTTTC.

J is TRBJ2-7 and V is TRBV5-1; 9 bases align to TRBD2. This CDR3 region has 14 residues. Germline assignment: CDR1 SGHRS and CDR2 YFSETQ. V lost 4 bases and J lost 6; bases outside the gene matches: 8. The CDR3 bases are TGCGCCAGCAGCGGCGGGGGGGGGCCTGTCGAGCAGTACTTC. Its translation: CASSGGGGPVEQYF.

The genes are TRBV5-1 and TRBJ2-7, with 7 bases lining up with TRBD2. Germline V gene data show CDR1 as SGHRS and CDR2 as YFSETQ. With V trimmed by 0 bases and J by 0 bases, 12 bases remained unmatched. The CDR3 spans 18 residues. The DNA of the CDR3 is TGCGCCAGCAGCTTGGTGCGCGGGAGCGCTGCCTTCTCCTACGAGCAGTACTTC. Its protein is CASSLVRGSAAFSYEQYF.

The chain couples TRBV6-1 to TRBJ2-1, with 9 nucleotides matching TRBD1. V shed 2 bases and J 5 bases; nucleotides not matched to a gene: 4. CDR3 size: 15 residues. From germline, CDR1 is MNHNS and CDR2 SASEGT. The CDR3 protein is CASSESTGGNNEQFF. CDR3 coding DNA: TGTGCCAGCAGTGAATCGACAGGGGGTAACAATGAGCAGTTCTTC.

This clone was counted a single time. V usage is TRBV7-2 and J usage is TRBJ1-2, with D perhaps TRBD1 (6 bases). CDR1 SGHTA and CDR2 FQGNSA come from the germline V gene. This CDR3 has 12 residues. Deletions cut 2 bases from V and 7 bases from J, with 8 bases between. CDR3: CASSLRTAGYTF. The CDR3 bases are TGTGCCAGCAGCTTAAGGACAGCTGGCTACACCTTC.

The chain joins TRBV7-2 to TRBJ2-6; 8 positions match TRBD2. The germline V gene has CDR1 SGHTA and CDR2 FQGNSA. With V trimmed by 5 bases and J by 3 bases, 3 bases remained unmatched. CDR3 length: 15 residues. CDR3 bases: TGTGCCAGCAGCGGTGCGGGGGGTGGGGCCAACGTCCTGACTTTC. This sequence encodes CASSGAGGGANVLTF.

The V gene is TRBV28, the J gene TRBJ2-7; 10 bases fit TRBD1. V shed 4 bases, J shed 5 bases, and the junction held 5 bases outside the gene matches. The germline gives CDR1 MDHEN, CDR2 SYDVKM. This CDR3 comprises 14 residues. CDR3 region: CASSWTGGQNEQYF. In DNA form, the CDR3 reads TGTGCCAGCAGTTGGACAGGGGGGCAAAACGAGCAGTACTTC.

The table lists this clone with a few counts. This rearrangement joins TRBV28 to TRBJ2-3; 10 positions match TRBD2. V gave up 5 bases and J gave up 6 bases; unmatched junction bases: 8. Germline lookup yields CDR1 MDHEN and CDR2 SYDVKM. The CDR3 length is 15 residues. Here the CDR3 DNA reads TGTGCCAGCAGTGCTACTAGCGGGATATCGGATACGCAGTATTTT. Translating it yields CASSATSGISDTQYF. Full variable domain (remainder filled in from reference TRBV28 and TRBJ2-3): DVKVTQSSRYLVKRTGEKVFLECVQDMDHENMFWYRQDPGLGLRLIYFSYDVKMKEKGDIPEGYSVSREKKERFSLILESASTNQTSMYLCASSATSGISDTQYFGPGTRLTVL.

The chain has TRBV20-1 and TRBJ2-5; D gene ambiguous. This CDR3 region has 11 residues. Deletions cut 4 bases from V and 3 bases from J, with 6 bases between. Germline V gene data show CDR1 as DFQATT and CDR2 as SNEGSKA (reference sequence). CDR3 nucleotide sequence: TGCAGTGCTACAGGAAAAGAGACCCAGTACTTC. It encodes CSATGKETQYF.

Note on this clone: No DNA is shown, since the ends of the CDR3 on it are uncertain; the CDR3 is the one TCRdb lists. This sequence joins TRBV2 and TRBJ1-5; the D call of TRBD1 is as the table states it, not checked on the DNA. Termini included, the CDR3 measures 15 amino acids. Germline V gene lookup returns CDR1 SNHLY and CDR2 FYNNEI. This chain's CDR3 is CASSEKGLTISPSIF.

The V gene is TRBV6-1, the J gene TRBJ2-7; tentatively, D is TRBD2 (5 bases). The ends were cut back, 3 bases at V and 2 bases at J, with 11 bases in the middle. CDR1 and CDR2 (germline): MNHNS, SASEGT. The CDR3 extends over 14 amino acids. The CDR3, as DNA: TGTGCCAGCAGTGATTCGGGGAGACCCTACGAGCAGTACTTC. This translates into CASSDSGRPYEQYF.

The rearrangement uses TRBV30 and TRBJ2-3; 7 bases map to TRBD2. CDR3 size: 14 residues. Per germline, CDR1 GTSNPN and CDR2 SVGIG (reference sequence). With 2 bases clipped from V and 1 base from J, the junction kept 3 bases outside the gene matches. CDR3 sequence reads: CAWSRLAGTDTQYF. The CDR3 DNA is TGTGCCTGGAGTCGGCTAGCGGGCACAGATACGCAGTATTTT.

The chain recombines TRBV28 with TRBJ2-7; 7 bases match TRBD1. Germline values: CDR1 MDHEN, CDR2 SYDVKM. The CDR3 is 15 amino acids. V shed 6 bases, J shed 0 bases, and the junction held 8 bases outside the gene matches. DNA of the CDR3: TGTGCCAGCAGAAGGGGACAGTTGAGCTCCTACGAGCAGTACTTC. This codes for CASRRGQLSSYEQYF.